This T cell receptor (beta chain) was obtained from a study of T cell responses to AZD1222 COVID-19 vaccine. General study findings and limits: There were repertoire samples only from the period after the peak T cell response.

V dropped 2 bases and J dropped 7 bases, with 9 bases sitting between them. The CDR3 length is 13 residues. Germline V gene lookup returns CDR1 KGHSH and CDR2 LQKENI. Clones were sequenced by immunoSEQ multiplex PCR, and TCRdb holds only the in-frame ones, with some missing. This sample yields 90,000 to 120,000 clones, of which more than 70% are seen a single time; roughly 6.5% belongs to the top ten. This clone was seen more than once but under ten times. Its target is not known. Other DNA sequences in the sample encode the same CDR3. Sequenced here: peripheral blood, sampled on day 0 of AZD1222 vaccination. The receptor was derived from an adult in good health. The J gene is TRBJ1-5, the V gene TRBV18; no clear D gene. The CDR3 nucleotides read TGTGCCAGCTCACCAGAGTTGGACCAGCCCCAGCATTTT. Its protein is CASSPELDQPQHF.